This TCR beta chain was documented in a study of blood T cell repertoires in COVID-19. Data came from immunoSEQ multiplex PCR; TCRdb stores just in-frame clones and leaves some out. The sample shows approximately 310,000 clones, about 85% of them seen only once. Unmatched junction bases numbered 14, after V lost 3 bases and J lost 4 bases. Germline V gene sequence: CDR1 MDHEN, CDR2 SYDVKM. The CDR3 length is 20 residues. Study members were between about 18 and 100 years old and lived in fewer than 30 US regions. The origin of this receptor is a woman aged 25 to 39 who had been exposed to COVID-19. Input material: PBMCs or T cells enriched from blood (not recorded which). The rearrangement uses TRBV28 and TRBJ2-3; 15 nucleotides line up with TRBD2. The CDR3 loop is CASSLMTPGTSGRFADTQYF. In DNA form, the CDR3 reads TGTGCCAGCAGTTTGATGACGCCCGGGACTAGCGGGAGGTTCGCAGATACGCAGTATTTT.